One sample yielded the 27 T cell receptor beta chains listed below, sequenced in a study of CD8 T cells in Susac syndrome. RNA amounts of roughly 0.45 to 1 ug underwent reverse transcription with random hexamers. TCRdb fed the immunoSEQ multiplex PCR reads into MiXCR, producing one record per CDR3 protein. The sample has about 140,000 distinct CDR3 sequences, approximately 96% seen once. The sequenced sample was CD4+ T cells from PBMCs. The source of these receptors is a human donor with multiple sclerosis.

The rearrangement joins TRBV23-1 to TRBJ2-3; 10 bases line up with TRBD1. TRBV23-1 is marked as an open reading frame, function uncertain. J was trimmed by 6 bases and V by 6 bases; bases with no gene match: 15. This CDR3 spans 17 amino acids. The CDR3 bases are TGCGCCAGCAGCCGAGAGCCGGGACAGGGGTCGTGGGATACGCAGTATTTT. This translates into CASSREPGQGSWDTQYF.

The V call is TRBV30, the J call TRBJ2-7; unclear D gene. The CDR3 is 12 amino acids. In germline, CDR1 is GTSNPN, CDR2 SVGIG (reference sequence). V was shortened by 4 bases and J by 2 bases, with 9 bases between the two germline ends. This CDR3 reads CAWKRATYEQYF. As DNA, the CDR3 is TGTGCCTGGAAACGGGCAACCTACGAGCAGTACTTC.

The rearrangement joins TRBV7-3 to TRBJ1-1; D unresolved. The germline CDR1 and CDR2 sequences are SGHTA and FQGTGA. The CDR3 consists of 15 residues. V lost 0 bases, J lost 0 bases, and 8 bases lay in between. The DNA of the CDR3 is TGTGCCAGCAGCTTAACACGGACGGTGAACACTGAAGCTTTCTTT. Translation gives CASSLTRTVNTEAFF.

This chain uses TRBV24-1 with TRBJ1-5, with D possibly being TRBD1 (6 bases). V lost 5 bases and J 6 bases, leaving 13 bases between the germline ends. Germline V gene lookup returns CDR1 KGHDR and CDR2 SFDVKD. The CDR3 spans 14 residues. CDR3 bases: TGTGCCACCAGTGTACCAGGGGTAAGTCAGCCCCAGCATTTT. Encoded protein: CATSVPGVSQPQHF.

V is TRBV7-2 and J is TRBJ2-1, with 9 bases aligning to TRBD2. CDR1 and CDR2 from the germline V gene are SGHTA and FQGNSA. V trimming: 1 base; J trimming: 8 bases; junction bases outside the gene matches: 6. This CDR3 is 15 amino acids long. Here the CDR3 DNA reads TGTGCCAGCAGCTTAGGAGGCGGGGGGGCCCATGAGCAGTTCTTC. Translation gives CASSLGGGGAHEQFF.

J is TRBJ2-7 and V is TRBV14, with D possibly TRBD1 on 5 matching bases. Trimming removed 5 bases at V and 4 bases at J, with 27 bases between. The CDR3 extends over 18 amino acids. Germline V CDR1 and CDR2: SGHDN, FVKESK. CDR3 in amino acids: CASSMTLPQSRTPYEQYF. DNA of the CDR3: TGTGCCAGCAGCATGACCCTTCCCCAGTCGCGGACACCGTACGAGCAGTACTTC.

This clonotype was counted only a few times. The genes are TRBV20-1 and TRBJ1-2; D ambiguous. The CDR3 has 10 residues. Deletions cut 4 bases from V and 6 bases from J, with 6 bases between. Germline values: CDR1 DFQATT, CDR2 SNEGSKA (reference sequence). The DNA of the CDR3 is TGCAGTGCTACGACCGATGGCTACACCTTC. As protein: CSATTDGYTF.

CDR3 sequence: CASSYGGQGHGYTF. DNA of the CDR3: TGTGCCAGCAGTTACGGAGGACAGGGACATGGCTACACCTTC. This chain links TRBV6-6 with TRBJ1-2; 8 nucleotides line up with TRBD1. This CDR3 is 14 amino acids long. V trimming: 2 bases; J trimming: 6 bases; junction bases outside the gene matches: 5. The germline V gene has CDR1 MNHNY and CDR2 SVGAGI (reference sequence).

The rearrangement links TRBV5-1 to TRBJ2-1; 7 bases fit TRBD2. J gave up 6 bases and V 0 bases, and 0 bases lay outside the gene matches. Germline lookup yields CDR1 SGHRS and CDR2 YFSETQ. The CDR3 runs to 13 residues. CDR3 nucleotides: TGCGCCAGCAGCTTGGGGACTAGCAATGAGCAGTTCTTC. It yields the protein CASSLGTSNEQFF. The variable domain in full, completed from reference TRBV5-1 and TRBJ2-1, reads KAGVTQTPRYLIKTRGQQVTLSCSPISGHRSVSWYQQTPGQGLQFLFEYFSETQRNKGNFPGRFSGRQFSNSRSEMNVSTLELGDSALYLCASSLGTSNEQFFGPGTRLTVL.

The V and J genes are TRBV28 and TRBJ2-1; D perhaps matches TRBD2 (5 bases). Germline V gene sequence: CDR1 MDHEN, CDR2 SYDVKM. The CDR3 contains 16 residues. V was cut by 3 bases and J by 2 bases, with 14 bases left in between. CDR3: CASSFRLAPTYNEQFF. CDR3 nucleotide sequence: TGTGCCAGCAGTTTCCGTTTAGCGCCAACCTACAATGAGCAGTTCTTC. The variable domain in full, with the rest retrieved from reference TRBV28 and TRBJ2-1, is DVKVTQSSRYLVKRTGEKVFLECVQDMDHENMFWYRQDPGLGLRLIYFSYDVKMKEKGDIPEGYSVSREKKERFSLILESASTNQTSMYLCASSFRLAPTYNEQFFGPGTRLTVL.

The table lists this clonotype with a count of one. CDR3 amino acids: CSVGIDRDRVFEKLFF. The CDR3 DNA is TGCAGCGTTGGGATCGACCGGGACAGGGTTTTTGAAAAACTGTTTTTT. V is TRBV29-1 and J is TRBJ1-4, with TRBD1 matching over 9 bases. The CDR3 is made up of 16 amino acids. The junction had 13 bases not matched to a gene; V was cut back by 4 bases and J by 7 bases. Germline V lookup: CDR1 SQVTM, CDR2 ANQGSEA.

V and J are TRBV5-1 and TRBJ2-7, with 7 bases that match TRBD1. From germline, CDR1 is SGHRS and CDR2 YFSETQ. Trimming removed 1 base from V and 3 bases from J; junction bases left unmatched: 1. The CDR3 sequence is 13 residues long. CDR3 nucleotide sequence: TGCGCCAGCAGCTTGAACAGGGGCTACGAGCAGTACTTC. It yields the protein CASSLNRGYEQYF.

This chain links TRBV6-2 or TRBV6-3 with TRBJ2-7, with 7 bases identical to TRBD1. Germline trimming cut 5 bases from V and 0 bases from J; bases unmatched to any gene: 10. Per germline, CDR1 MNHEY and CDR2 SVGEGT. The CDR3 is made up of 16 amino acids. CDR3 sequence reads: CASSRRRWDSSYEQYF. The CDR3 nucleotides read TGTGCCAGCAGTCGTAGACGTTGGGACAGCTCCTACGAGCAGTACTTC.

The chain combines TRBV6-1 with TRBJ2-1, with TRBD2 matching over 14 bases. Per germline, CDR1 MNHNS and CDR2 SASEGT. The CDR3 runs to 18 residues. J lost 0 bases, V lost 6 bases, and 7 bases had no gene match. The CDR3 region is CASRPRLAGGPSYNEQFF. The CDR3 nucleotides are TGTGCCAGCAGGCCTCGACTAGCGGGAGGGCCCTCCTACAATGAGCAGTTCTTC.

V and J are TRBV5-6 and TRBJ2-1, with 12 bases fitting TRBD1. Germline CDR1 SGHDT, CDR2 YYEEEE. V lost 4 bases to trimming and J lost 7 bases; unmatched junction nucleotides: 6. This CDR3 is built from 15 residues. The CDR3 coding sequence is TGTGCCAGCAGCAGGGACAGGGGGCTTACTAATGAGCAGTTCTTC. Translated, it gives CASSRDRGLTNEQFF.

CDR3 in amino acids: CASSLYKGARSPLHF. The CDR3 nucleotides read TGTGCCAGCAGTTTATATAAGGGGGCGAGGTCACCCCTCCACTTT. V gene TRBV12-3 or TRBV12-4 combines with J gene TRBJ1-6; 7 nucleotides match TRBD1. CDR3 length equals 15 residues. Germline trimming cut 2 bases from V and 10 bases from J; bases unmatched to any gene: 8.

The CDR3 DNA follows: TGCAGTGCTAGACAACAGCCAGATGGCTACACCTTC. Protein sequence: CSARQQPDGYTF. The chain uses TRBV20-1 and TRBJ1-2; D remains unclear. Between the trimmed V and J ends, which lost 2 bases and 6 bases, there was a span of 10 bases. This CDR3 has 12 residues. The V gene's germline CDR1 is DFQATT and CDR2 SNEGSKA (reference sequence).

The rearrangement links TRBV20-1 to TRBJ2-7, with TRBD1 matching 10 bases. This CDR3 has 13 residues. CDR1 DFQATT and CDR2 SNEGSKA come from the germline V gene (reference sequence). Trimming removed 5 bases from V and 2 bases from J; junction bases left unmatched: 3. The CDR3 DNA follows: TGCAGTGCTCCGGGACAGGGGCCCTACGAGCAGTACTTC. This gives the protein CSAPGQGPYEQYF.

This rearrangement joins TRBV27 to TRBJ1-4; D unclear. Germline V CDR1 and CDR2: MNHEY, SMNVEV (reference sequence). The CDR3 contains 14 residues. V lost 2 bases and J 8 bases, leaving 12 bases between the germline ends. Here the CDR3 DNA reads TGTGCCAGCAGTTTAGCCGGGGTAGGGGAAAAACTGTTTTTT. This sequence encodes CASSLAGVGEKLFF. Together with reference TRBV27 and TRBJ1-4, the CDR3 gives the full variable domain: EAQVTQNPRYLITVTGKKLTVTCSQNMNHEYMSWYRQDPGLGLRQIYYSMNVEVTDKGDVPEGYKVSRKEKRNFPLILESPSPNQTSLYFCASSLAGVGEKLFFGSGTQLSVL.

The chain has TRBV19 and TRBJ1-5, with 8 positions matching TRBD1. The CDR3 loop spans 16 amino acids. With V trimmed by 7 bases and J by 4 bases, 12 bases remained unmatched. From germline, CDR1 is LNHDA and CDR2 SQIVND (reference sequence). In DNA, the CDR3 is TGTGCCAGTACTGGGGCAGGGGGCTTGTGGAATCAGCCCCAGCATTTT. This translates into CASTGAGGLWNQPQHF.

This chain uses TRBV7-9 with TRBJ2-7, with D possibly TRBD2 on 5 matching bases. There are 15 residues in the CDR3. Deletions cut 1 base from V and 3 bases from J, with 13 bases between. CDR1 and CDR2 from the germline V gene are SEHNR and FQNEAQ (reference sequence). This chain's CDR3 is CASSLGISVVYEQYF. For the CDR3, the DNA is TGTGCCAGCAGCTTAGGAATTAGCGTTGTCTACGAGCAGTACTTC.

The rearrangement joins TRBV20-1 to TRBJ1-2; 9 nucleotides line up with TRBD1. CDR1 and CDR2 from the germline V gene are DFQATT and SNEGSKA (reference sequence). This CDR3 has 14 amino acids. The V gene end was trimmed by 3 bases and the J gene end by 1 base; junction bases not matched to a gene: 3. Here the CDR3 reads CSASPGQGNYGYTF. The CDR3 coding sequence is TGCAGTGCTAGTCCGGGACAGGGTAACTATGGCTACACCTTC.

The CDR3 coding sequence is TGCAGCGTTGAGGGCAGGTTAGATGGCTACACCTTC. Protein: CSVEGRLDGYTF. The chain couples TRBV29-1 to TRBJ1-2, with D uncertain. V was cut by 3 bases and J by 6 bases, with 11 bases left in between. The CDR3 runs to 12 residues. CDR1 is SQVTM, CDR2 ANQGSEA, per germline.

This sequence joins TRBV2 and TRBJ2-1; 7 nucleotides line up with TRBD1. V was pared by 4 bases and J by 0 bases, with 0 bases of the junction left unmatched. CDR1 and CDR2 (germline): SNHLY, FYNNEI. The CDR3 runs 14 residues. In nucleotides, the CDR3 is TGTGCCAGCAGTGGACAGGGCTCCTACAATGAGCAGTTCTTC. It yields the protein CASSGQGSYNEQFF.

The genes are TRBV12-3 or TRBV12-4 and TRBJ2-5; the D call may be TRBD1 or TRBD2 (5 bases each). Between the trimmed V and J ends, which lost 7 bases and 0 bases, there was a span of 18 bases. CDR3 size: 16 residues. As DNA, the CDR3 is TGTGCCAGCACCAATGGGGGATGGGGGTACCAAGAGACCCAGTACTTC. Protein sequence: CASTNGGWGYQETQYF.

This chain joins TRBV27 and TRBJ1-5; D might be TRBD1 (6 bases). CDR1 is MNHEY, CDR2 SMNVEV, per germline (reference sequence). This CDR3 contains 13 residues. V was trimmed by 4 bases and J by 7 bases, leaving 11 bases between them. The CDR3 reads CASSYTGSQPQHF. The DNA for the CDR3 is TGTGCCAGCAGTTATACAGGGAGCCAGCCCCAGCATTTT.

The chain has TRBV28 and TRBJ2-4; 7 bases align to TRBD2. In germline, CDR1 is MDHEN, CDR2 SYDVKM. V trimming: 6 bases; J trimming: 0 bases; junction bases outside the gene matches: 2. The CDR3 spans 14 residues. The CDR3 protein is CASRTSLAKNIQYF. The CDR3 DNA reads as TGTGCCAGCAGGACTAGCCTAGCCAAAAACATTCAGTACTTC.